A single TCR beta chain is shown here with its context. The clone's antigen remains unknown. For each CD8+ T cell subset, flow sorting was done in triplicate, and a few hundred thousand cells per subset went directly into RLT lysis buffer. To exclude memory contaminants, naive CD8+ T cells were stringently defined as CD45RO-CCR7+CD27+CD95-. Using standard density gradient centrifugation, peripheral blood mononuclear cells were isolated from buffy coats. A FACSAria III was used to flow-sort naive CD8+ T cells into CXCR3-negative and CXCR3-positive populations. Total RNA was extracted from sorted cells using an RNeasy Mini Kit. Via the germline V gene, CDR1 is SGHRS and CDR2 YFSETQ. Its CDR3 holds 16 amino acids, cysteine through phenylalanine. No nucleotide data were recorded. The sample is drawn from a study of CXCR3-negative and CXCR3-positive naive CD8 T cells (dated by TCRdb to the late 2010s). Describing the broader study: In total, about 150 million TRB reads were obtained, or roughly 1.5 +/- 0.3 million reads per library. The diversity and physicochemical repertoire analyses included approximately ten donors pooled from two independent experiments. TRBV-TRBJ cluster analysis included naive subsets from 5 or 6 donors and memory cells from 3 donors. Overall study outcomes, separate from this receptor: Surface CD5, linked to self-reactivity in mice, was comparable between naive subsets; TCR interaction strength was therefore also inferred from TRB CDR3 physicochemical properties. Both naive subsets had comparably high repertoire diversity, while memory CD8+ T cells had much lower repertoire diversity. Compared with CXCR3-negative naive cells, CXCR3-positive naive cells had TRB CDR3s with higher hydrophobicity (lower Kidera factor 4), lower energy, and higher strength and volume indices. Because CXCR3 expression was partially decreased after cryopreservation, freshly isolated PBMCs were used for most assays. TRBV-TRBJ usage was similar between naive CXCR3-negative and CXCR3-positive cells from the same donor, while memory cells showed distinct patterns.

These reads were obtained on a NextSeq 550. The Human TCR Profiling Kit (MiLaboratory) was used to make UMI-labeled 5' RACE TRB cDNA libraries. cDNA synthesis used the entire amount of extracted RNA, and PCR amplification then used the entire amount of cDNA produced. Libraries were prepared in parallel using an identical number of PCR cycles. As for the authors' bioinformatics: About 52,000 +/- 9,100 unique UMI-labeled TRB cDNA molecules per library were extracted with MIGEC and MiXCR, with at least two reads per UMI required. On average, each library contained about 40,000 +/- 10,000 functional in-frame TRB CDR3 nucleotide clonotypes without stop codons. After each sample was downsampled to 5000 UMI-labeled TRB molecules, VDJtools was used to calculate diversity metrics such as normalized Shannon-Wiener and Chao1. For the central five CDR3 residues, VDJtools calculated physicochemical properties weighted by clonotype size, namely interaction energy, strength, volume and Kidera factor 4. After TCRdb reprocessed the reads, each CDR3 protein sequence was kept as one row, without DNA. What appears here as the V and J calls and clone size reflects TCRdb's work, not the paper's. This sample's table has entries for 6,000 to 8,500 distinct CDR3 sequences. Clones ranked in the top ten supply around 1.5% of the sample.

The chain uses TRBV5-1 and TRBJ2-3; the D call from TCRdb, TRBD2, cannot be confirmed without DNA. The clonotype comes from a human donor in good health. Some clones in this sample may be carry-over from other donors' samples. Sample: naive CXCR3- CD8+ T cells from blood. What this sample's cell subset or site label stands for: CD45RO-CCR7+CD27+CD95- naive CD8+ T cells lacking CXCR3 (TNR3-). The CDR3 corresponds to CASSLVASGSTDTQYF.